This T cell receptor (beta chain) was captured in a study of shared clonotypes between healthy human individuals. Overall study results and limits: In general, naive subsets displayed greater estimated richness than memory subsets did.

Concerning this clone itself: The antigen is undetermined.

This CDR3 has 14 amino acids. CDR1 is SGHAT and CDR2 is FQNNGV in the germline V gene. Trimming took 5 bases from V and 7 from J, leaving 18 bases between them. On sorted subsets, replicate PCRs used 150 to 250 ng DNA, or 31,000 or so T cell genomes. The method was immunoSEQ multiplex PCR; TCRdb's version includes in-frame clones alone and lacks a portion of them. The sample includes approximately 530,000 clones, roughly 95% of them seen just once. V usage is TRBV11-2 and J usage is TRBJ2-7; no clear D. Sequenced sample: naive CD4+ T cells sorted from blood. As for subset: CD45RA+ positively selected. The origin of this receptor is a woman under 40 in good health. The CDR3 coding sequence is TGTGCCAGCAGCCGTATGGACCGTAGGCGGGAGCAGTACTTC. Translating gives CASSRMDRRREQYF.